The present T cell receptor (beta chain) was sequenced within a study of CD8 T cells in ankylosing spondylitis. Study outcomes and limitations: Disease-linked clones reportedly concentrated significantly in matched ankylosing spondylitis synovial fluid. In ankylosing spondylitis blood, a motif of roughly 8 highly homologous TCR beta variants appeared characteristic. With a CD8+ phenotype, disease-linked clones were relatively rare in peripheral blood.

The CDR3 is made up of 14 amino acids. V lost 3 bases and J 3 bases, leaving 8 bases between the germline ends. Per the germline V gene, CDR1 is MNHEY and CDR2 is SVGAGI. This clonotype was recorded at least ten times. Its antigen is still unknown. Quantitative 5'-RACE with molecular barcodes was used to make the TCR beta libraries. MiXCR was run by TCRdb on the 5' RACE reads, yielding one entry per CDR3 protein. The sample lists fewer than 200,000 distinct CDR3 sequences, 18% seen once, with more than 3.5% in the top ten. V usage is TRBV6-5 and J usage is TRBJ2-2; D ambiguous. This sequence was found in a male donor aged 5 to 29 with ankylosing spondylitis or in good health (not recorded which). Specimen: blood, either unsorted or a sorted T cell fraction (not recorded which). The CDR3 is CASSYFGYTGELFF. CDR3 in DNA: TGTGCCAGCAGTTATTTTGGGTACACCGGGGAGCTGTTTTTT.